A selection of T cell receptor beta chains follows, all from one sample in a study of T cells in Graves' hyperthyroidism and ophthalmopathy. TCRdb re-derived calls from the multiplex PCR reads in MiXCR, one entry per CDR3 protein. The sample has a few hundred thousand distinct CDR3 sequences; roughly 17% are singletons. Sequencing input: blood. These receptors were taken from a woman in her fifties or sixties with Graves' hyperthyroidism. The CDR3 runs from the conserved cysteine through the conserved F or W. Fields, in order: V gene, D gene, clone size, J gene, CDR3 DNA, CDR3 protein. D genes are given only for firm matches. Part of the rows lack a size; the others show once, few, many or a class for expanded clones.

TRBV30	TRBD1	many	TRBJ2-7	TGTGCCTGGAGTTTCGGCGACAGGGTCTCCTACGAGCAGTACTTC	CAWSFGDRVSYEQYF
TRBV2	-	few	TRBJ1-2	TGTGCCAGTCGAAGCTATGGCTACACCTTC	CASRSYGYTF
TRBV11-2	-	many	TRBJ2-7	TGTGCCAGCAGCGAGGGTCCGGTCGCCTACGAGCAGTACTTC	CASSEGPVAYEQYF
TRBV30	-	many	TRBJ1-5	TGTGCCTGGAGTTATGGAGGGAATCAGCCCCAGCATTTT	CAWSYGGNQPQHF
TRBV27	TRBD1	many	TRBJ2-3	TGTGCCAGCAGGGACAGGGCAACAGATACGCAGTATTTT	CASRDRATDTQYF
TRBV20-1	-	-	TRBJ1-2	TGCAGTGCTATGGGGGCGAACTATGGCTACACCTTC	CSAMGANYGYTF
TRBV12-3/TRBV12-4	-	many	TRBJ2-3	TGTGCCAGCAGTCCAGAGGATACGCAGTATTTT	CASSPEDTQYF
TRBV25-1	-	-	TRBJ2-4	TGTGCCAGCAGACATTCTAGCCTAGCCAAAAACATTCAGTACTTC	CASRHSSLAKNIQYF
TRBV5-8	-	few	TRBJ2-1	TGTGCCAGCAGCTTGGGGCGGGCCAGTTACAATGAGCAGTTCTTC	CASSLGRASYNEQFF
TRBV6-5	-	few	TRBJ1-4	TGTGCCAGCAGTTACCCGGGACAACTACCAATCGCAACTAATGAAAAACTGTTTTTT	CASSYPGQLPIATNEKLFF
TRBV28	-	many	TRBJ1-1	TGTGCCAGCAGTTTAATACCCCTAGGATGGGGCACTGAAGCTTTCTTT	CASSLIPLGWGTEAFF
TRBV19	-	few	TRBJ2-2	TGTGCCAGTAGTCTTGGGACCTACAGCGGGGAGCTGTTTTTT	CASSLGTYSGELFF
TRBV11-3	-	many	TRBJ1-1	TGTGCCAGCACCCCGTCAACGGAAGCTTTCTTT	CASTPSTEAFF
TRBV9	-	-	TRBJ1-2	TGTGCCAGCAGCCCTCCGGACAGCCCGAGGGGCTACACCTTC	CASSPPDSPRGYTF
TRBV28	TRBD1	many	TRBJ1-1	TGTGCCAGCAGTCACGAGGGGGCCCGCATCGCTTTCTTT	CASSHEGARIAFF
TRBV9	-	few	TRBJ1-5	TGTGCCAGCAGCGCGGACTGGGGCAATCAGCCCCAGCATTTT	CASSADWGNQPQHF
TRBV9	-	-	TRBJ2-2	TGTGCCAGCAGCGCACAGGGCGCCGGGGAGCTGTTTTTT	CASSAQGAGELFF
TRBV12-5	TRBD2	many	TRBJ2-3	TGTGCTAGTGGTTTGGTGAGGACTAGCATAGAGTCAGATACGCAGTATTTT	CASGLVRTSIESDTQYF
TRBV30	TRBD2	-	TRBJ2-5	TGTGCCTGGAGTGCCCAACTAGCGGTGAAAGAGACCCAGTACTTC	CAWSAQLAVKETQYF
TRBV2	TRBD1	-	TRBJ1-1	TGTGCCAGCAGTACGGACAGGGGGCGAACTGAAGCTTTCTTT	CASSTDRGRTEAFF
TRBV19	-	few	TRBJ2-1	TGTGCCAGTAGTATAGATGGTCGGGTGGATGAGCAGTTCTTC	CASSIDGRVDEQFF
TRBV6-1	TRBD1	-	TRBJ1-1	TGTGCCAGCAGTGCCTCTCCGGGACAGCGAGCCCGTTTGAACACTGAAGCTTTCTTT	CASSASPGQRARLNTEAFF
TRBV11-1	-	many	TRBJ1-1	TGTGCCAGCAGCCGCACCGGTAGGAAAATGAACACTGAAGCTTTCTTT	CASSRTGRKMNTEAFF
TRBV11-2	TRBD2	many	TRBJ2-7	TGTGCCAGCAGCTTAGGCCTAGCGGCCTACGAGCAGTACTTC	CASSLGLAAYEQYF
TRBV28	TRBD1	many	TRBJ1-1	TGTGCCAGCAGTTTACAGGGGGGTTACACTGAAGCTTTCTTT	CASSLQGGYTEAFF
TRBV6-2/TRBV6-3	-	-	TRBJ1-2	TGTGCCAGCAGTGCCTCCCGGACTGTGATGAGCGGCTACACCTTC	CASSASRTVMSGYTF
TRBV29-1	-	few	TRBJ1-1	TGCAGCGGAAGTTTCGGGCCTGAAGCTTTCTTT	CSGSFGPEAFF
TRBV6-1	-	-	TRBJ1-2	TGTGCCAGCAGGGCAGGAGGCTCTCTCTATGGCTACACCTTC	CASRAGGSLYGYTF
TRBV5-5	TRBD1	many	TRBJ1-1	TGTGCCAGCAGCTATGGACAGGGAATGAGGTACACTGAAGCTTTCTTT	CASSYGQGMRYTEAFF
TRBV20-1	-	few	TRBJ2-1	TGCAGTGCTAGAAAAGGGACAGGGAGATGGAGCGGGAGATTTGCCCCTAATGAGCAGTTCTTC	CSARKGTGRWSGRFAPNEQFF
TRBV5-1	-	-	TRBJ2-7	TGCGCCAGCAGCCCGTTTGGGGGGGCGGCAGGGGAGCAGTACTTC	CASSPFGGAAGEQYF
TRBV5-5	-	-	TRBJ2-7	TGTGCCAGCAGCAGGGGTTCAGTGTTAGCCCTCGAGCAGTACTTC	CASSRGSVLALEQYF
TRBV7-9	TRBD1	few	TRBJ1-2	TGTGCCAGCAGCCAACCTAGGGGGCCTCTCTATGGCTACACCTTC	CASSQPRGPLYGYTF
TRBV28	TRBD2	-	TRBJ2-1	TGTGCCAGCAGGCGGGGGGGGGGCAATGAGCAGTTCTTC	CASRRGGGNEQFF
TRBV4-1	-	few	TRBJ1-3	TGCGCCAGCAGCCAAGTAAGGACTGGAAACACCATATATTTT	CASSQVRTGNTIYF
TRBV11-2	TRBD2	-	TRBJ2-3	TGTGCCAGCAGCTTGACTAGCGGGAGAAACGCGCAGTATTTT	CASSLTSGRNAQYF
TRBV13	-	few	TRBJ1-3	TGTGCCAGCAGCTCAAGGGCAGGGGCTGGAAACACCATATATTTT	CASSSRAGAGNTIYF
TRBV12-3/TRBV12-4	-	few	TRBJ2-5	TGTGCCAGCAGTTTACTTTCCAGGGAATCTGGGACCCAGTACTTC	CASSLLSRESGTQYF
TRBV4-1	TRBD1	few	TRBJ1-6	TGCGCCAGCAGCCAAGCGGGACAGGGGTATTCACCCCTCCACTTT	CASSQAGQGYSPLHF
TRBV28	TRBD1	many	TRBJ2-7	TGTGCCAGCAGTTTAGGGGTCGGGACAGGGACCTACGAGCAGTACTTC	CASSLGVGTGTYEQYF
TRBV7-9	TRBD1	many	TRBJ2-7	TGTGCCAGCAGCACCCGGACAGGGGACTACGAGCAGTACTTC	CASSTRTGDYEQYF
TRBV20-1	-	many	TRBJ2-2	TGCAGTGCTATTACACCCACGAACACCGGGGAGCTGTTTTTT	CSAITPTNTGELFF
TRBV14	-	many	TRBJ1-2	TGTGCCAGCAGCCAAGGGTCTTGGACAGATGGCTACACCTTC	CASSQGSWTDGYTF
TRBV7-2	TRBD2	many	TRBJ2-3	TGTGCCAGCAGCTTAATTAGCGGGAGATCAGATACGCAGTATTTT	CASSLISGRSDTQYF
TRBV20-1	-	-	TRBJ2-5	TGCAGTGCTAATCCTTGGGGAGGTGAAGAGACCCAGTACTTC	CSANPWGGEETQYF
TRBV20-1	TRBD2	many	TRBJ2-3	TGCAGTGCTAGGCCAGCGGGACTCACAGATACGCAGTATTTT	CSARPAGLTDTQYF
TRBV5-4	-	-	TRBJ2-2	TGTGCCAGCAGCCCCGGCGCCATGAAATGGGTGGAGGGGGAGCTGTTTTTT	CASSPGAMKWVEGELFF
TRBV6-1	-	many	TRBJ1-1	TGTGCCAGCAGCCTGAGGCCAGGGCGAAACAGAATAAACACTGAAGCTTTCTTT	CASSLRPGRNRINTEAFF
TRBV28	-	many	TRBJ2-3	TGTGCCAGCATACAAATCTTGGGGACAGATACGCAGTATTTT	CASIQILGTDTQYF
TRBV30	TRBD1	many	TRBJ1-1	TGTGCCTGGTCTCCTGGACAGGTAGACACTGAAGCTTTCTTT	CAWSPGQVDTEAFF
TRBV20-1	-	many	TRBJ1-5	TGCAGTGCTAGTAGTAATAGGAGCCTAGGGCCCCAGCATTTT	CSASSNRSLGPQHF